Sequencing of this T cell receptor beta chain was carried out in a study of OX40 agonist ivuxolimab in advanced cancers. Whole-study context: At 75% to 90% male, the cohort had a mean age of approximately 64 years, ranging from about 20 to 79. Partial responses were achieved by three patients, one with hepatocellular carcinoma and two with cutaneous melanoma.

Study-level findings and limits: Clonal expansion was seen in CD4+ and CD8+ blood T cells by week 6 at 0.1 to 3.0 mg/kg.

Some clones are missing from TCRdb's copy, which holds only in-frame ones; the method was immunoSEQ multiplex PCR. The data contain around 70,000 clones, around four fifths of them singletons. With regard to this clone: Its antigen is currently unknown.

The CDR3 covers 14 residues. Per the germline V gene, CDR1 is MNHEY and CDR2 is SVGAGI. With V trimmed by 6 bases and J by 8 bases, 7 bases remained unmatched. Patients with autoimmune history or systemic immunosuppression were excluded. This sample comprised CD4+ or CD8+ T cells sorted from blood, obtained in a trial of the OX40 agonist ivuxolimab. The chain joins TRBV6-5 to TRBJ2-4; 10 nucleotides line up with TRBD1. This clonotype was sampled from an adult with an advanced solid tumor such as melanoma, head and neck, liver or kidney cancer. DNA for the CDR3: TGTGCCAGCAGCCAGGGACAGGGGTATTACATTCAGTACTTC. This gives the protein CASSQGQGYYIQYF.